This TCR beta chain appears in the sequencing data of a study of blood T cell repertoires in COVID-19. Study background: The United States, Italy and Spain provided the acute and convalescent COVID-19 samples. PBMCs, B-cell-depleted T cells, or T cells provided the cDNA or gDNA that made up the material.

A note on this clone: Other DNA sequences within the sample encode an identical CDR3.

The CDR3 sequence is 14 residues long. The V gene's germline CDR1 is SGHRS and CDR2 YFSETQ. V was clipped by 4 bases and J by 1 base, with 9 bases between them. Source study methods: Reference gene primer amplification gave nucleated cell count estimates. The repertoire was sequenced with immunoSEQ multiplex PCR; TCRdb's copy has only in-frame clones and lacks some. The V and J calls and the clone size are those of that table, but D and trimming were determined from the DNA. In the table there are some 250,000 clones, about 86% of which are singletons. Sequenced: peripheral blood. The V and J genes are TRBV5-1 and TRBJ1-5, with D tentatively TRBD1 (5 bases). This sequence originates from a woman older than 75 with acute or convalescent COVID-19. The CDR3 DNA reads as TGCGCCAGCAGCCCCGGGGGGAGCAATCAGCCCCAGCATTTT. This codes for CASSPGGSNQPQHF.